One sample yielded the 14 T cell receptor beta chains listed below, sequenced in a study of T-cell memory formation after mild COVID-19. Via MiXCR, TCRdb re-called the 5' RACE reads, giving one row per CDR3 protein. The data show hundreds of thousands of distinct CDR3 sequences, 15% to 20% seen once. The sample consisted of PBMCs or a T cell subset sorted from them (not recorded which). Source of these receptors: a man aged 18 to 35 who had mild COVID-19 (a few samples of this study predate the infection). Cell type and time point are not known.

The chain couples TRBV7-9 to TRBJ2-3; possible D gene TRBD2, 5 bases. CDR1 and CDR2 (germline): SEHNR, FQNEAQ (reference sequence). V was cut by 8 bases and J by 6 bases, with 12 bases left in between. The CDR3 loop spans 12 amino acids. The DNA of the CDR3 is TGTGCCAGCGGTGGGAGTTGGGATACGCAGTATTTT. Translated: CASGGSWDTQYF.

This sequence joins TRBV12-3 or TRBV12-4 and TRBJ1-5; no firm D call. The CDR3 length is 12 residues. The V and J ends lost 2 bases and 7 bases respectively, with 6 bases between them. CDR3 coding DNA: TGTGCCAGCAGTTTAACCCGACAGCCCCAGCATTTT. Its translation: CASSLTRQPQHF.

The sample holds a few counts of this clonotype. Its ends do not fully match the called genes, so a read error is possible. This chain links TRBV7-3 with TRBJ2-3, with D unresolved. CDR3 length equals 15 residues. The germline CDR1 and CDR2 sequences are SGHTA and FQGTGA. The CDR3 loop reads CASSLNRRSTDTQYF. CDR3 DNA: TGTGCCAGCAGTTTAAATCGACGGAGCACAGATACGCAGTATTTT.

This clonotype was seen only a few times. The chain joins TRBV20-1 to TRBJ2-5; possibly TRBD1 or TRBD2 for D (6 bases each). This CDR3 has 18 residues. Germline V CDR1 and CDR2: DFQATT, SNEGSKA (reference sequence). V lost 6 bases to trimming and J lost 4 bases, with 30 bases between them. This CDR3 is CSAPPATGARVSRETQYF. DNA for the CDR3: TGCAGTGCCCCCCCGGCTACGGGGGCGAGGGTGAGCCGAGAGACCCAGTACTTC.

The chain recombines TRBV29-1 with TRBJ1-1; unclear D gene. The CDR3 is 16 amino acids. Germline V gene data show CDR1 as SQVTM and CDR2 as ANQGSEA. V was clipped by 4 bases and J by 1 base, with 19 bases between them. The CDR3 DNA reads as TGCAGCGTTGCAACTTCCATTTGGTTGGGGAACACTGAAGCTTTCTTT. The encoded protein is CSVATSIWLGNTEAFF.

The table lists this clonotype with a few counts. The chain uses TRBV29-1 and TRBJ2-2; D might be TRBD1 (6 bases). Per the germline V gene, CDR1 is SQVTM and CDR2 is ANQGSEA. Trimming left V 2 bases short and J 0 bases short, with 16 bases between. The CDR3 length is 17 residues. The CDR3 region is CSVERSQGNPNTGELFF. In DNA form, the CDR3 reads TGCAGCGTTGAACGATCACAGGGCAATCCGAACACCGGGGAGCTGTTTTTT.

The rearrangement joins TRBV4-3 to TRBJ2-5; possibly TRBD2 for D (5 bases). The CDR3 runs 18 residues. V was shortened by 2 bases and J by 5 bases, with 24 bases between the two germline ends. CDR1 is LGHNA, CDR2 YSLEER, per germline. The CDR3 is CASSQLPRGPEGSETQYF. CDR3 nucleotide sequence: TGCGCCAGCAGCCAACTCCCCCGTGGCCCAGAGGGTAGTGAGACCCAGTACTTC.

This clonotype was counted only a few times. This CDR3 is CASSLRRGLGYTF. The CDR3 nucleotides are TGTGCCAGCAGCTTAAGGAGGGGTTTGGGCTACACCTTC. The V gene is TRBV11-2, the J gene TRBJ1-2, with D maybe TRBD1 (5 bases). V was shortened by 2 bases and J by 8 bases, with 12 bases between the two germline ends. Germline assignment: CDR1 SGHAT and CDR2 FQNNGV. The CDR3 sequence is 13 residues long.

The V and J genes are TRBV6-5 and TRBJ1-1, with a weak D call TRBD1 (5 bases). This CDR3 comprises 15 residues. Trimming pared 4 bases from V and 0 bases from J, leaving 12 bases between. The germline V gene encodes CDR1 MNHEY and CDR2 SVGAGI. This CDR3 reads CASSSPGRVNTEAFF. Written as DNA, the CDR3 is TGTGCCAGCAGTTCCCCGGGGCGTGTGAACACTGAAGCTTTCTTT.

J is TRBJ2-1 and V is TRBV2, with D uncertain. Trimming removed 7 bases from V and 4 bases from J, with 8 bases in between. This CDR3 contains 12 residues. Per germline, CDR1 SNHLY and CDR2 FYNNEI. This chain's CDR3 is CASIKGYNEQFF. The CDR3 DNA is TGTGCCAGCATTAAGGGATACAATGAGCAGTTCTTC.

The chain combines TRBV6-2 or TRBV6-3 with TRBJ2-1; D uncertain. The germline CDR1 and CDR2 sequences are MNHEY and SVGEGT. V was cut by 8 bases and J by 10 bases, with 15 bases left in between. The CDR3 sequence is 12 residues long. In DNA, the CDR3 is TGTGCCAGCGCTGGCCGCGGCTGGGAGCAGTTCTTC. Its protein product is CASAGRGWEQFF.

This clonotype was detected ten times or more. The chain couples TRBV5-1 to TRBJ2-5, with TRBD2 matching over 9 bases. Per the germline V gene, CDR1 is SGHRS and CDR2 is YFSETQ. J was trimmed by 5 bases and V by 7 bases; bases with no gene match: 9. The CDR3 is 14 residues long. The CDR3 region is CASFRGTSRETQYF. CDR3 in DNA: TGCGCCAGCTTCCGAGGGACTAGCAGGGAGACCCAGTACTTC.

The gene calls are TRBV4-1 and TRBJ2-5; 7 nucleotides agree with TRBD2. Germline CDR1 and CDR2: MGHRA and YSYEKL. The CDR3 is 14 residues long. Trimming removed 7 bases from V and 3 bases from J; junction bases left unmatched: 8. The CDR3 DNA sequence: TGCGCCAGCACCCGACTAGCACTGGAAGAGACCCAGTACTTC. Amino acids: CASTRLALEETQYF.

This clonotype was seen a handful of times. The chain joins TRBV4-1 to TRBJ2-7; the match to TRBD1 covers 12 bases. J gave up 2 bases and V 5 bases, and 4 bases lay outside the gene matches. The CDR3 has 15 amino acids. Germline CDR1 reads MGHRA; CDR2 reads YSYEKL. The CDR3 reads CASSFGTGGTYEQYV. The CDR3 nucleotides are TGCGCCAGCAGCTTCGGGACAGGGGGCACCTACGAGCAGTACGTC.